This T cell receptor beta chain appears in the sequencing data of a study of graft-versus-host responses after intestinal transplantation. The study's findings and limits: Recipient marrow harbored GvH clones, some of which surfaced first in ileum or blood.

Assay: immunoSEQ multiplex PCR; the TCRdb copy retains only in-frame clones and omits some. This sample has nearly 95,000 clones, with more than 85% found just once. Remarks on this clone: Its cognate antigen is unknown.

The ends lost 2 bases at V and 6 bases at J; junction bases unmatched: 4. This CDR3 has 15 residues. Germline CDR1 is MNHEY and CDR2 is SMNVEV (reference sequence). The sequence derives from a human donor who received an intestinal transplant. The genes are TRBV27 and TRBJ2-1; 10 nucleotides line up with TRBD1. Sample: unstimulated CD8+ T cells sorted from spleen or lymph node cells, taken before intestinal transplant. CDR3 DNA sequence: TGTGCCAGCAGTTTACCGGGACAGGGGCCCAATGAGCAGTTCTTC. It yields the protein CASSLPGQGPNEQFF.